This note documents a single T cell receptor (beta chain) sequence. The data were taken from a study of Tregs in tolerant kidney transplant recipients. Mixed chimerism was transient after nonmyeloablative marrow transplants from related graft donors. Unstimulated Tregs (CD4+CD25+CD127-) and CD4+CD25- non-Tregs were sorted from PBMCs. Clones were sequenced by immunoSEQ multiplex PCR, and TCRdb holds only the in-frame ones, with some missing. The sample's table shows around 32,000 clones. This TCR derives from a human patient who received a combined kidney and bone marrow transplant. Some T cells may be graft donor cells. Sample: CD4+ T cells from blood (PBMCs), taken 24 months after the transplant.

CDR3 sequence reads: CAWSVGTGGHNEQFF. CDR3 DNA, as far as it was read: TGTGCCTGGAGTGTAGGGACAGGTGGTCACAATGAG. This chain connects TRBV30 to TRBJ2-1, with TRBD1 matching over 8 bases. From the germline J gene comes the end of the CDR3, since the read stops 3 residues before it. Germline CDR1 and CDR2: GTSNPN and SVGIG (reference sequence). V shed 0 bases, J shed 5 bases, and the junction held 6 bases outside the gene matches. The CDR3 covers 15 residues.